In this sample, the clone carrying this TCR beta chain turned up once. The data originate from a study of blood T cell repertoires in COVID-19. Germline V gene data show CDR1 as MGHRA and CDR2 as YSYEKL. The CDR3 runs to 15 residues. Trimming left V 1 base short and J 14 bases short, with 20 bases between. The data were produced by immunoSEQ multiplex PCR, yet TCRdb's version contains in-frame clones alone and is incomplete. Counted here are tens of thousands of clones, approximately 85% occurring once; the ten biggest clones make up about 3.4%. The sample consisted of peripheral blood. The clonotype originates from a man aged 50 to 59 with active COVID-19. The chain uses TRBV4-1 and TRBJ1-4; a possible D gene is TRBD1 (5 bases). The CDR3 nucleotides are TGCGCCAGCAGCCAAGTTGGAGGGAGGGGCGCGAGGCTGTTTTTT. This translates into CASSQVGGRGARLFF.